The clone carrying this TCR beta chain occurred once. The source of the sample is a study of T cells in Graves' hyperthyroidism and ophthalmopathy. The CDR3 is 15 residues long. The V gene's germline CDR1 is SGHVS and CDR2 FNYEAQ. The germline V and J ends were trimmed by 4 bases and 6 bases, with 16 bases remaining between them. RNA transcripts gave rise to amplified TCR beta CDR3 regions. The HTBI set primed first-round TCR CDR3 RT-PCR. TCRdb re-derived calls from the multiplex PCR reads in MiXCR, one entry per CDR3 protein. The table includes about 570,000 distinct CDR3 sequences, about 43% detected once.

Material for sequencing was peripheral blood or thyroid tissue (not recorded which). The receptor's source is an adult woman with Graves' disease, either hyperthyroidism or ophthalmopathy (not recorded which). The chain combines TRBV7-6 with TRBJ1-5; TRBD1 might be the D (5 bases). The DNA for the CDR3 is TGTGCCAGCAGCTCCTCGCAGGGACCAGTTCAGCCCCAGCATTTT. Amino acids: CASSSSQGPVQPQHF.